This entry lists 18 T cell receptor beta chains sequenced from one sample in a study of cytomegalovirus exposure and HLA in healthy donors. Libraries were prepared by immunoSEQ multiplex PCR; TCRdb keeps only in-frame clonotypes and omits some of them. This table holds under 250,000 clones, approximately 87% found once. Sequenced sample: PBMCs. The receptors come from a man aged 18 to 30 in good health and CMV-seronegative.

The CDR3 sequence: CASSWDRGVYEQYF. The CDR3 nucleotides are TGTGCCAGCAGCTGGGACAGGGGTGTCTACGAGCAGTACTTC. The chain has TRBV7-2 and TRBJ2-7, with 10 bases lining up with TRBD1. Germline CDR1 is SGHTA and CDR2 is FQGNSA. The CDR3 has 14 amino acids. V lost 4 bases and J lost 3; bases outside the gene matches: 3.

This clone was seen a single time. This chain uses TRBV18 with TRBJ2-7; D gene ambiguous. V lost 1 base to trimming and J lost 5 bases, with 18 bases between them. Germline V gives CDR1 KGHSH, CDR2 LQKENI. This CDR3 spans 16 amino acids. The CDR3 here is CASSPRFAGRYDEQYF. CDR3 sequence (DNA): TGTGCCAGCTCACCACGCTTTGCAGGTCGGTACGACGAGCAGTACTTC.

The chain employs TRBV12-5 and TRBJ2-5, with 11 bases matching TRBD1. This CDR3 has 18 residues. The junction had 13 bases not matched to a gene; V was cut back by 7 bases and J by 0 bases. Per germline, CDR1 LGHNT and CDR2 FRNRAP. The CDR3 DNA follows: TGTGCTAGTGACACCGGAGACTCGGACAGGGGGCACCAAGAGACCCAGTACTTC. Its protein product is CASDTGDSDRGHQETQYF.

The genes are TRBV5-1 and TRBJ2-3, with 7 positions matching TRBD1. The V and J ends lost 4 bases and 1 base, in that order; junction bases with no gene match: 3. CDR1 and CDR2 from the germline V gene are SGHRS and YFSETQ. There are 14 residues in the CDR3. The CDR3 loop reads CASSPDRGTDTQYF. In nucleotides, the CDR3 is TGCGCCAGCAGCCCTGACAGGGGCACAGATACGCAGTATTTT.

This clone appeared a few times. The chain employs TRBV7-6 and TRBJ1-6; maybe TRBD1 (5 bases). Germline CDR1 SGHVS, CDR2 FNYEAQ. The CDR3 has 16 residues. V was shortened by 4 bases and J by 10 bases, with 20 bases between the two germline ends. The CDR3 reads CASSSGGRAGLSPLHF. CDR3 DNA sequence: TGTGCCAGCAGCTCGGGGGGACGGGCCGGACTGTCACCCCTCCACTTT.

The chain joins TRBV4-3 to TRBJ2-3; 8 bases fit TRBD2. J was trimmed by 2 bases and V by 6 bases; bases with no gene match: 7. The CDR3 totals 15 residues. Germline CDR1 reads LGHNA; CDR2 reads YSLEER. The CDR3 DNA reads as TGCGCCAGCAGTTATACTAGCGGATCCACAGATACGCAGTATTTT. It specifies CASSYTSGSTDTQYF.

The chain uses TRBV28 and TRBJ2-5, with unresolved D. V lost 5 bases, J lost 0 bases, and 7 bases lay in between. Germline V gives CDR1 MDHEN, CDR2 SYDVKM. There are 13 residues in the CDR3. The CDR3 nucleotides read TGTGCCAGCAGTCGAGTGTACCAAGAGACCCAGTACTTC. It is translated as CASSRVYQETQYF.

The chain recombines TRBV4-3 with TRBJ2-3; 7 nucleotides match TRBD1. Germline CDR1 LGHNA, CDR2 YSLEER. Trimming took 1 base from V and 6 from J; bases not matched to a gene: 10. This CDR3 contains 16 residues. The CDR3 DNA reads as TGCGCCAGCAGCCAAGGACCAGACAGGGTCACTGATACGCAGTATTTT. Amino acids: CASSQGPDRVTDTQYF.

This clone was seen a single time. The CDR3 DNA follows: TGTGCCAGCAGCTCGGAGGGTGGCCCTACTGGGGCCAACGTCCTGACTTTC. Protein product: CASSSEGGPTGANVLTF. The chain is built from TRBV5-4 and TRBJ2-6; D might be TRBD2 (6 bases). This CDR3 has 17 residues. Trimming stripped 3 bases from V and 2 bases from J, with 15 bases between. Germline V CDR1 and CDR2: SGHNT, YYREEE (reference sequence).

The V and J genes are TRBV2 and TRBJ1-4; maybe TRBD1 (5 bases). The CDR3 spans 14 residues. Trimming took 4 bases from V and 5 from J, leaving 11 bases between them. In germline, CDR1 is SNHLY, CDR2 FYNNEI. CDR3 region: CASSGGALNEKLFF. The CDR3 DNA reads TGTGCCAGCAGTGGCGGGGCCCTCAATGAAAAACTGTTTTTT.

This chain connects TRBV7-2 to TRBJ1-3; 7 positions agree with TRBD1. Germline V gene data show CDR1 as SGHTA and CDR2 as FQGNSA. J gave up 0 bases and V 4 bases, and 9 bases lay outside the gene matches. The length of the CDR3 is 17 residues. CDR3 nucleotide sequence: TGTGCCAGCAGCTCCGCAAACAGGGGACTCTCTGGAAACACCATATATTTT. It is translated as CASSSANRGLSGNTIYF.

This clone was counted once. DNA of the CDR3: TGTGCCAGCAGAACGCCCCCAGGGGATGACACCTTC. As protein: CASRTPPGDDTF. The chain recombines TRBV28 with TRBJ1-2; D may be TRBD1 (6 bases). The germline V gene has CDR1 MDHEN and CDR2 SYDVKM. This CDR3 is built from 12 residues. Between the trimmed V and J ends, which lost 6 bases and 12 bases, there was a span of 17 bases.

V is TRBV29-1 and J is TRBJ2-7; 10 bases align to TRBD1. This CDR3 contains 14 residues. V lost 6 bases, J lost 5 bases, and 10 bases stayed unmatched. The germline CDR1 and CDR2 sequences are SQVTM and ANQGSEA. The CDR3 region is CSVLGTGVFHEQYF. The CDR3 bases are TGCAGCGTCTTAGGGACAGGGGTTTTCCACGAGCAGTACTTC.

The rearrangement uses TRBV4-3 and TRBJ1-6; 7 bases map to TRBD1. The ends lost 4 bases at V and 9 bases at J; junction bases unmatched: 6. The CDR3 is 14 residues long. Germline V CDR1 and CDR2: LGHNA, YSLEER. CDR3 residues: CASSRGTVPSPLHF. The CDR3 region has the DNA TGCGCCAGCAGCCGAGGGACAGTACCTTCACCCCTCCACTTT.

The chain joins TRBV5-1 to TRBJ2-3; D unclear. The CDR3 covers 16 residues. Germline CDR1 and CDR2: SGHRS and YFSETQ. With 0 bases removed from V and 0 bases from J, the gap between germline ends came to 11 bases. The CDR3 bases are TGCGCCAGCAGCTTGGGCGCGATCACTAGCACAGATACGCAGTATTTT. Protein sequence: CASSLGAITSTDTQYF.

CDR3 sequence reads: CASSPPQGPQHF. The CDR3 coding sequence is TGTGCCAGCAGCCCCCCCCAGGGGCCCCAGCATTTT. V gene TRBV13 combines with J gene TRBJ1-5; the D gene is possibly TRBD1 (5 bases). The CDR3 covers 12 residues. V dropped 5 bases and J dropped 9 bases, with 11 bases sitting between them. Looked up from germline, CDR1 is PRHDT and CDR2 is FYEKMQ (reference sequence).

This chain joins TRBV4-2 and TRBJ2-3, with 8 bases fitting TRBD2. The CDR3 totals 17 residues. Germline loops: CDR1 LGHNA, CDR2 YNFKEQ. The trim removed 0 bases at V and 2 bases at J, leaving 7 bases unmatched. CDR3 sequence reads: CASSQDSAGGPTDTQYF. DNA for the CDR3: TGTGCCAGCAGCCAAGACTCCGCGGGAGGACCCACAGATACGCAGTATTTT.

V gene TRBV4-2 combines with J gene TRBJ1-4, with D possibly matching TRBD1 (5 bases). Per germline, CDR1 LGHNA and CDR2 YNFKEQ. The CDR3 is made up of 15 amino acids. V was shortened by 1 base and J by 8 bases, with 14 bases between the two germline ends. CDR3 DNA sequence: TGTGCCAGCAGCCAAGGGGGGGATTCGGGAGAAAAACTGTTTTTT. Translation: CASSQGGDSGEKLFF.